The subject of this entry is one T cell receptor beta chain. Its antigen is as yet unknown. The data belong to a study of vaccination and CD4 T cells after COVID-19. Study in general: Samples taken post-COVID came a median roughly 97 days after diagnosis, ranging from 35 to 161. Investigators took post-vaccine samples a median roughly 73 days after dose two, within a range of 14 to 241.

Once obtained from cultured CD4+ T cells, the DNA was sequenced using the Oncomine TCR Beta short-read assay. Cultured CD4+ T cells were the source of extracted genomic DNA. TCRdb reprocessed the PCR reads via MiXCR and lists one record per CDR3 protein. Of over 8,500 distinct CDR3 sequences in the sample, 28% are singletons; the top ten hold roughly 25%. The CDR3 extends over 13 amino acids. Germline lookup yields CDR1 SQVTM and CDR2 ANQGSEA. J gave up 4 bases and V 4 bases, and 3 bases lay outside the gene matches. Treatment described: approximately nine-day PBMC culture with coronavirus spike peptide pools or control peptides (ViraFEST assay). CD4+ T-cell collection from the unexposed donor predated the COVID-19 pandemic (2011-2018).

This sequence originates from a human donor in good health. Sequenced material: CD4+ T cells from blood, cultured in vitro. J is TRBJ2-1 and V is TRBV29-1; 8 nucleotides line up with TRBD2. DNA for the CDR3: TGCAGCGTTGGCCTAGCGGGTTACAATGAGCAGTTCTTC. Protein product: CSVGLAGYNEQFF.